The next 24 T cell receptor beta chains were all read from a single sample in a study of human T cells and chemical hapten exposure. As to time point: pre-sensitization, week 0. Treatment: therapeutic diphenylcyclopropenone sensitization with weekly scalp DPC. TCRdb called the RACE reads again in MiXCR, with one record for every CDR3 protein. The table shows under 400,000 distinct CDR3 sequences, with 4.5% to 6% occurring only once. The material was whole blood, obtained in connection with sensitization to the hapten diphenylcyclopropenone (DPC). Receptors were obtained from a woman aged 50 to 60 with alopecia areata. Some clones in this sample may be carry-over from other donors' samples.

This clonotype showed up many times. The chain links TRBV7-8 to TRBJ1-5, with D perhaps matching TRBD1 (6 bases). Germline assignment: CDR1 SGHVS and CDR2 FQNEAQ. The V end lost 4 bases, the J end lost 14 bases, and 12 bases lay between the germline ends. The CDR3 is 11 amino acids. This CDR3 is CASSSGQNKHF. The CDR3 bases are TGTGCCAGCAGCTCCGGACAGAATAAGCATTTT.

In this sample, this clonotype turned up many times. This rearrangement joins TRBV7-9 to TRBJ2-5, with 7 bases aligning to TRBD1. The CDR3 has 15 amino acids. Germline V gene lookup returns CDR1 SEHNR and CDR2 FQNEAQ (reference sequence). Germline trimming cut 6 bases from V and 5 bases from J; bases unmatched to any gene: 12. The DNA of the CDR3 is TGTGCCAGCAGTTCCCCCGACAGGGCCGGGGAGACCCAGTACTTC. This codes for CASSSPDRAGETQYF.

This clonotype has ten or more counts. V usage is TRBV2 and J usage is TRBJ2-1; D is possibly TRBD2 (5 bases). V lost 2 bases and J lost 6, with 11 bases in between. CDR3 length: 14 residues. CDR1 and CDR2 (germline): SNHLY, FYNNEI. CDR3 sequence (DNA): TGTGCCAGCAGTGAATGGGAGCAGTTCAATGAGCAGTTCTTC. This translates into CASSEWEQFNEQFF.

This clonotype was counted at least ten times. The CDR3 sequence is CATTVETSSYEQYF. In nucleotides, the CDR3 is TGTGCCACCACTGTGGAGACGAGCTCCTACGAGCAGTACTTC. The J gene is TRBJ2-7, the V gene TRBV15; no definite D call. The V gene lost 7 bases and the J gene lost 0 bases, with 13 bases spanning the gap. Germline lookup yields CDR1 LNHNV and CDR2 YYDKDF (reference sequence). The CDR3 contains 14 residues.

Many counts were recorded for this clonotype. V is TRBV7-9 and J is TRBJ2-1; 7 bases match TRBD2. The CDR3 has 15 residues. Looked up from germline, CDR1 is SEHNR and CDR2 is FQNEAQ (reference sequence). Trimming removed 1 base from V and 2 bases from J; junction bases left unmatched: 2. The CDR3 protein is CASSLGAGPYNEQFF. DNA for the CDR3: TGTGCCAGCAGCTTAGGAGCGGGGCCCTACAATGAGCAGTTCTTC. The whole variable domain, filled in from reference TRBV7-9 and TRBJ2-1, reads DTGVSQNPRHKITKRGQNVTFRCDPISEHNRLYWYRQTLGQGPEFLTYFQNEAQLEKSRLLSDRFSAERPKGSFSTLEIQRTEQGDSAMYLCASSLGAGPYNEQFFGPGTRLTVL.

This clonotype appeared a few times. This sequence joins TRBV7-9 and TRBJ2-3; the D is unclear. CDR1 and CDR2 from the germline V gene are SEHNR and FQNEAQ (reference sequence). Trimming left V 4 bases short and J 9 bases short, with 8 bases between. The CDR3 has 11 amino acids. CDR3 residues: CASSSPSTQYF. CDR3 sequence (DNA): TGTGCCAGCAGCTCACCGTCGACGCAGTATTTT.

There are a few counts of this clonotype. The rearrangement joins TRBV4-2 to TRBJ1-2; D not resolved. Germline CDR1 LGHNA, CDR2 YNFKEQ. Trimming cost V 1 base and J 6 bases, with 18 bases left between them. The CDR3 totals 16 residues. In DNA, the CDR3 is TGTGCCAGCAGCCAAGTACACATTATCACTAAGGATGGCTACACCTTC. Its protein is CASSQVHIITKDGYTF.

The chain carries TRBV5-1 and TRBJ2-2; no clear D gene. The CDR3 loop spans 15 amino acids. The V and J ends lost 1 base and 3 bases respectively, with 10 bases between them. The germline CDR1 and CDR2 sequences are SGHRS and YFSETQ. The CDR3 here is CASSLLADDTGELFF. The CDR3 DNA is TGCGCCAGCAGCTTGTTGGCGGATGACACCGGGGAGCTGTTTTTT.

In its sample, this clonotype was seen many times. The chain joins TRBV9 to TRBJ2-7; D remains ambiguous. V was cut by 5 bases and J by 0 bases, with 9 bases left in between. The CDR3 runs to 13 residues. Germline V gene lookup returns CDR1 SGDLS and CDR2 YYNGEE. The CDR3 region has the DNA TGTGCCAGCAGTTCCACGAGCTCCTACGAGCAGTACTTC. Protein sequence: CASSSTSSYEQYF.

This chain joins TRBV12-3 or TRBV12-4 and TRBJ2-7; D is possibly TRBD2 (6 bases). The CDR3 covers 13 residues. Trimming stripped 5 bases from V and 9 bases from J, with 17 bases between. The CDR3, as DNA: TGTGCCAGCAGTGACGGGACTGTAGTCGCGCAGTACTTC. Residues: CASSDGTVVAQYF.

In its sample, this clonotype was seen many times. The chain uses TRBV7-8 and TRBJ2-1, with 7 positions matching TRBD1. The CDR3 is 15 amino acids. Germline V lookup: CDR1 SGHVS, CDR2 FQNEAQ. V lost 1 base to trimming and J lost 3 bases; unmatched junction nucleotides: 3. CDR3 amino acids: CASSLDSGGYNEQFF. CDR3 sequence (DNA): TGTGCCAGCAGCTTAGATTCAGGGGGCTACAATGAGCAGTTCTTC.

There are many counts of this clonotype. J is TRBJ2-1 and V is TRBV7-8, with 10 bases aligning to TRBD1. The CDR3 extends over 14 amino acids. After removal of 5 bases from V and 5 bases from J, the junction contained 3 bases not matched to a gene. The germline V gene encodes CDR1 SGHVS and CDR2 FQNEAQ. The CDR3 nucleotides are TGTGCCAGCAGCCCCGGGACAGGGGACAATGAGCAGTTCTTC. This encodes CASSPGTGDNEQFF.

The table lists this clonotype with many counts. This sequence joins TRBV28 and TRBJ2-2, with D possibly called TRBD1 or TRBD2 (5 bases each). The CDR3 contains 14 residues. Trimming shortened V by 6 bases and J by 1 base, and 9 bases separated the two germline ends. Looked up from germline, CDR1 is MDHEN and CDR2 is SYDVKM. In nucleotides, the CDR3 is TGTGCCAGCAGGGGGGATTTGAACACCGGGGAGCTGTTTTTT. Its protein is CASRGDLNTGELFF.

This clonotype was observed many times. The chain combines TRBV20-1 with TRBJ2-7, with D hard to call. The CDR3 covers 12 residues. Germline-derived CDR1 and CDR2 are DFQATT and SNEGSKA (reference sequence). Trimming left V 0 bases short and J 6 bases short, with 9 bases between. The CDR3 sequence: CSARDEGSEQYF. CDR3 coding DNA: TGCAGTGCTAGAGATGAAGGGTCCGAGCAGTACTTC.

This clonotype occurred many times. The V gene is TRBV9, the J gene TRBJ2-1, with 7 nucleotides matching TRBD1. Germline CDR1 SGDLS, CDR2 YYNGEE. V trimming: 4 bases; J trimming: 10 bases; junction bases outside the gene matches: 5. The CDR3 length is 12 residues. The CDR3 DNA reads as TGTGCCAGCAGCCTTAGGGGGCGCGAGCAGTTCTTC. Translated: CASSLRGREQFF.

This clonotype occurred a few times. The V and J genes are TRBV30 and TRBJ1-4; TRBD1 is a possible D gene (5 bases). This CDR3 is 12 amino acids long. Germline V CDR1 and CDR2: GTSNPN, SVGIG (reference sequence). V shed 2 bases and J shed 4 bases, with 5 bases lying between them. The CDR3 DNA follows: TGTGCCTGGAGTAGGGGTAATGAAAAACTGTTTTTT. Its protein is CAWSRGNEKLFF. Full variable domain (outside the CDR3, taken from reference TRBV30 and TRBJ1-4): SQTIHQWPATLVQPVGSPLSLECTVEGTSNPNLYWYRQAAGRGLQLLFYSVGIGQISSEVPQNLSASRPQDRQFILSSKKLLLSDSGFYLCAWSRGNEKLFFGSGTQLSVL.

The genes are TRBV5-6 and TRBJ2-1; D may be TRBD1 (6 bases). The CDR3 is 15 residues long. Per the germline V gene, CDR1 is SGHDT and CDR2 is YYEEEE. The ends were cut back, 4 bases at V and 3 bases at J, with 14 bases in the middle. The CDR3 DNA sequence: TGTGCCAGCAGCGTGAGACAGGTCCTCTACAATGAGCAGTTCTTC. Translating it yields CASSVRQVLYNEQFF.

This clonotype was recorded many times. The V call is TRBV12-3 or TRBV12-4, the J call TRBJ1-6; 8 nucleotides line up with TRBD1. After removal of 6 bases from V and 9 bases from J, the junction contained 7 bases not matched to a gene. The CDR3 length is 14 residues. CDR3 sequence: CASSGGQGTSPLHF. As DNA, the CDR3 is TGTGCCAGCAGCGGCGGACAGGGAACTTCACCCCTCCACTTT.

This clonotype was counted between two and nine times. This chain connects TRBV7-3 to TRBJ1-3, with 10 bases that match TRBD1. Trimming cost V 2 bases and J 2 bases; bases outside gene matches: 3. This CDR3 has 16 residues. The V gene's germline CDR1 is SGHTA and CDR2 FQGTGA. The CDR3 loop reads CASSLLGQGTGNTIYF. Here the CDR3 DNA reads TGTGCCAGCAGCTTATTGGGACAGGGGACTGGAAACACCATATATTTT.

This clonotype was seen more than once but under ten times. The gene calls are TRBV27 and TRBJ1-6, with unresolved D. The CDR3 has 14 amino acids. The V end lost 6 bases, the J end lost 8 bases, and 14 bases lay between the germline ends. The V gene's germline CDR1 is MNHEY and CDR2 SMNVEV (reference sequence). The CDR3 DNA is TGTGCCAGCAGCCTGGGGAGGTCCTATTCACCCCTCCACTTT. Its protein is CASSLGRSYSPLHF.

The chain links TRBV12-3 or TRBV12-4 to TRBJ2-1; 7 nucleotides match TRBD2. The CDR3 extends over 13 amino acids. J gave up 7 bases and V 5 bases, and 5 bases lay outside the gene matches. The CDR3 is CASSPSLANEQFF. The CDR3, as DNA: TGTGCCAGCAGTCCCTCACTAGCGAATGAGCAGTTCTTC.

There are many counts of this clonotype. The rearrangement uses TRBV5-1 and TRBJ1-1, with 8 nucleotides matching TRBD1. CDR1 SGHRS and CDR2 YFSETQ come from the germline V gene. With 0 bases clipped from V and 5 bases from J, the junction kept 6 bases outside the gene matches. The CDR3 spans 15 residues. DNA of the CDR3: TGCGCCAGCAGCTTGGCGGCAGGGGGCAGAACTGAAGCTTTCTTT. Translated, it gives CASSLAAGGRTEAFF.

This rearrangement joins TRBV30 to TRBJ1-2; TRBD1 agrees at 8 bases. Germline assignment: CDR1 GTSNPN and CDR2 SVGIG (reference sequence). This CDR3 is 13 amino acids long. The V segment lost 1 base and the J segment 5 bases; nucleotides outside the gene matches: 3. The CDR3 reads CAWSEDREYGYTF. The CDR3 DNA is TGTGCCTGGAGTGAGGACAGGGAATATGGCTACACCTTC.

This clonotype was counted only a few times. V is TRBV19 and J is TRBJ1-2; a weak D match, TRBD1 (6 bases). The CDR3 is made up of 17 amino acids. From germline, CDR1 is LNHDA and CDR2 SQIVND (reference sequence). Trimming shortened V by 8 bases and J by 0 bases, and 22 bases separated the two germline ends. CDR3 coding DNA: TGTGCCAGTTTGCCGGGACACCTTACCTCAGCTAACTATGGCTACACCTTC. Translating gives CASLPGHLTSANYGYTF.